Listed below are T cell receptor beta chains from one sample, sequenced in a study of cytomegalovirus exposure and HLA in healthy donors. Profiled with immunoSEQ multiplex PCR; TCRdb holds only in-frame clones, not every one. The data include 110,000 to 150,000 clones; the top ten clones carry about 0.96%. Sequenced input: PBMCs. The receptors were sampled from a male donor in good health and CMV-seronegative. Each CDR3 is given with its conserved first and last residue. A D gene is named only where the DNA matches it firmly.

D gene: .; J gene: TRBJ1-1; V gene: TRBV6-1; CDR3 DNA: TGTGCCAGCAGTGAAGCGGCGGGCACTGAAGCTTTCTTT; CDR3 protein: CASSEAAGTEAFF
D gene: TRBD1; J gene: TRBJ1-1; V gene: TRBV15; CDR3 DNA: TGTGCCACCAGCAGAGCTGAGGTCAGGGGGGACACTGAAGCTTTCTTT; CDR3 protein: CATSRAEVRGDTEAFF
D gene: .; J gene: TRBJ2-2; V gene: TRBV18; CDR3 DNA: TGTGCCAGCTCACCACTCCGGGACACTACCGGGGAGCTGTTTTTT; CDR3 protein: CASSPLRDTTGELFF
D gene: TRBD1; J gene: TRBJ2-7; V gene: TRBV6-5; CDR3 DNA: TGTGCCAGCAGTTACGCCCCGGGACAGGGTTCCAACGAGCAGTACTTC; CDR3 protein: CASSYAPGQGSNEQYF
D gene: TRBD1; J gene: TRBJ2-7; V gene: TRBV5-6; CDR3 DNA: TGTGCCAGCAGCTACCCCGGGTACAGGGGTTACGAGCAGTACTTC; CDR3 protein: CASSYPGYRGYEQYF
D gene: TRBD2; J gene: TRBJ2-1; V gene: TRBV5-1; CDR3 DNA: TGCGCCAGCAGCTTTCCGGGTCGCGGGGGGGGGAATGAGCAGTTCTTC; CDR3 protein: CASSFPGRGGGNEQFF
D gene: TRBD1; J gene: TRBJ1-1; V gene: TRBV19; CDR3 DNA: TGTGCCAGTAGTTCACAGTCAGGGGGGTCTGAAGCTTTCTTT; CDR3 protein: CASSSQSGGSEAFF
D gene: .; J gene: TRBJ2-5; V gene: TRBV30; CDR3 DNA: TGTGCCTGGCTTCCCTCTAAGGTAGGGGGTCTACGAGAGACCCAGTACTTC; CDR3 protein: CAWLPSKVGGLRETQYF
D gene: TRBD2; J gene: TRBJ2-7; V gene: TRBV14; CDR3 DNA: TGTGCCAGCAGCCGCTATGGGACTAGCGGGAGACTAGGGGGCTCCTACGAGCAGTACTTC; CDR3 protein: CASSRYGTSGRLGGSYEQYF
D gene: TRBD1; J gene: TRBJ1-3; V gene: TRBV6-5; CDR3 DNA: TGTGCCAGCAGTTACGAGGGGACAGGGCGAAACACCATATATTTT; CDR3 protein: CASSYEGTGRNTIYF
D gene: .; J gene: TRBJ2-7; V gene: TRBV30; CDR3 DNA: TGTGCCTGGAGTGTGGGGGGAGCCTACGAGCAGTACTTC; CDR3 protein: CAWSVGGAYEQYF
D gene: .; J gene: TRBJ1-1; V gene: TRBV5-1; CDR3 DNA: TGCGCCAGCAGCGAGGACAGAAGACTTGAAGCTTTCTTT; CDR3 protein: CASSEDRRLEAFF
D gene: .; J gene: TRBJ2-7; V gene: TRBV6-1; CDR3 DNA: TGTGCCAGCAGTGAAGCAACAGGTTCCTACGAGCAGTACTTC; CDR3 protein: CASSEATGSYEQYF
D gene: .; J gene: TRBJ2-2; V gene: TRBV18; CDR3 DNA: TGTGCCAGCTCACCCGGTCCTTCAAAAGCGGACGGGGAGCTGTTTTTT; CDR3 protein: CASSPGPSKADGELFF
D gene: .; J gene: TRBJ1-1; V gene: TRBV9; CDR3 DNA: TGTGCCAGCAGCGTAGCAGATCATGCGAACACTGAAGCTTTCTTT; CDR3 protein: CASSVADHANTEAFF
D gene: .; J gene: TRBJ2-7; V gene: TRBV28; CDR3 DNA: TGTGCCAGCAGTTCCCAGTACGAGCAGTACTTC; CDR3 protein: CASSSQYEQYF
D gene: .; J gene: TRBJ1-4; V gene: TRBV27; CDR3 DNA: TGTGCCAGCAGTTTACGACAGATGGGTGGAGAAAAACTGTTTTTT; CDR3 protein: CASSLRQMGGEKLFF
D gene: TRBD1; J gene: TRBJ2-6; V gene: TRBV27; CDR3 DNA: TGTGCCAGCAGTCAAGGGGGCGCTGGGGCCAACGTCCTGACTTTC; CDR3 protein: CASSQGGAGANVLTF
D gene: TRBD1; J gene: TRBJ1-2; V gene: TRBV9; CDR3 DNA: TGTGCCAGCAGCGCGGGGACCGGGACAGGGAATGGCTACACCTTC; CDR3 protein: CASSAGTGTGNGYTF
D gene: .; J gene: TRBJ1-1; V gene: TRBV4-3; CDR3 DNA: TGCGCCAGCAGCCAAGACATCAGGGTGAGAAACACTGAAGCTTTCTTT; CDR3 protein: CASSQDIRVRNTEAFF
D gene: TRBD1; J gene: TRBJ2-3; V gene: TRBV28; CDR3 DNA: TGTGCCACCCAGGGGGACAGGGGTAGCACAGATACGCAGTATTTT; CDR3 protein: CATQGDRGSTDTQYF
D gene: .; J gene: TRBJ2-7; V gene: TRBV6-5; CDR3 DNA: TGTGCCAGCAGTTACTCGAGTGCTTACGAGCAGTACTTC; CDR3 protein: CASSYSSAYEQYF
D gene: .; J gene: TRBJ1-1; V gene: TRBV6-5; CDR3 DNA: TGTGCCAGTTCCCGGACAGCCTTGAACACTGAAGCTTTCTTT; CDR3 protein: CASSRTALNTEAFF
D gene: TRBD2; J gene: TRBJ2-2; V gene: TRBV6-1; CDR3 DNA: TGTGCCAGCGGGCAGGGACTAGCGGGGGTTTGGGAGCTGTTTTTT; CDR3 protein: CASGQGLAGVWELFF
D gene: .; J gene: TRBJ1-2; V gene: TRBV4-1; CDR3 DNA: TGCGCCAGCAGCCAAGGGCCCGGGGAAGGCTATGGCTACACCTTC; CDR3 protein: CASSQGPGEGYGYTF
D gene: .; J gene: TRBJ2-2; V gene: TRBV7-9; CDR3 DNA: TGTGCCAGCAGCCTCTTGGGGCTCGACGGGGAGCTGTTTTTT; CDR3 protein: CASSLLGLDGELFF
D gene: TRBD2; J gene: TRBJ2-3; V gene: TRBV7-6; CDR3 DNA: TGTGCCAGCAGCCCTTCCAATAGCGGGAGGGATACGCAGTATTTT; CDR3 protein: CASSPSNSGRDTQYF
D gene: .; J gene: TRBJ2-6; V gene: TRBV7-9; CDR3 DNA: TGTGCCAGCACCGGTCCCTCTGGGGCCAACGTCCTGACTTTC; CDR3 protein: CASTGPSGANVLTF
D gene: .; J gene: TRBJ2-3; V gene: TRBV29-1; CDR3 DNA: TGCAGCTTCACAGTTAACACAGATACGCAGTATTTT; CDR3 protein: CSFTVNTDTQYF
D gene: .; J gene: TRBJ1-5; V gene: TRBV19; CDR3 DNA: TGTGCCAGTAGTATGATGGGAGTAAGCAATCAGCCCCAGCATTTT; CDR3 protein: CASSMMGVSNQPQHF
D gene: TRBD1; J gene: TRBJ2-3; V gene: TRBV5-4; CDR3 DNA: TGTGCCAGCAGCTTTGGGGTGAACAGGGGGACAGATACGCAGTATTTT; CDR3 protein: CASSFGVNRGTDTQYF
D gene: .; J gene: TRBJ2-5; V gene: TRBV27; CDR3 DNA: TGTGCCAGCAGCCCCGGACTAAGAGTAGAGACCCAGTACTTC; CDR3 protein: CASSPGLRVETQYF
D gene: TRBD1; J gene: TRBJ2-7; V gene: TRBV19; CDR3 DNA: TGTGCCAGTAGTATGATCCCCGGACAGGGGATGAGGGAGCAGTACTTC; CDR3 protein: CASSMIPGQGMREQYF
D gene: TRBD1; J gene: TRBJ1-1; V gene: TRBV5-1; CDR3 DNA: TGCGCCAGCAGCTCGGGACAGCCGAACACTGAAGCTTTCTTT; CDR3 protein: CASSSGQPNTEAFF
D gene: TRBD1; J gene: TRBJ1-2; V gene: TRBV19; CDR3 DNA: TGTGCCAGTAGTATAGTTTCGGCAGGGGGCAATGGCTACACCTTC; CDR3 protein: CASSIVSAGGNGYTF
D gene: TRBD1; J gene: TRBJ1-2; V gene: TRBV2; CDR3 DNA: TGTGCCAGCAGCCCCTCACTGTCAGGGGGAGGCTACACCTTC; CDR3 protein: CASSPSLSGGGYTF
D gene: TRBD2; J gene: TRBJ2-7; V gene: TRBV11-2; CDR3 DNA: TGTGCCAGCAGCTCTGGCGGGAGGCCAACCTACGAGCAGTACTTC; CDR3 protein: CASSSGGRPTYEQYF
D gene: TRBD1; J gene: TRBJ1-2; V gene: TRBV27; CDR3 DNA: TGTGCCAGCCCTTTTGGACAGGGGGCGAGTGTCTATGGCTACACCTTC; CDR3 protein: CASPFGQGASVYGYTF
D gene: .; J gene: TRBJ1-1; V gene: TRBV18; CDR3 DNA: TGTGCCAGCTCACTAATTCGAGAGACTGAAGCTTTCTTT; CDR3 protein: CASSLIRETEAFF
D gene: .; J gene: TRBJ1-1; V gene: TRBV27; CDR3 DNA: TGTGCCAGCAGTACCGGTACAGGGTCCACTGAAGCTTTCTTT; CDR3 protein: CASSTGTGSTEAFF
D gene: .; J gene: TRBJ2-7; V gene: TRBV28; CDR3 DNA: TGTGCCAGCAGTCCCCAGGGGTCGGCTTCCTACGAGCAGTACTTC; CDR3 protein: CASSPQGSASYEQYF
D gene: .; J gene: TRBJ2-7; V gene: TRBV6-5; CDR3 DNA: TGTGCCAGCAGACTCTCCAGCGGGTACGAGCAGTACTTC; CDR3 protein: CASRLSSGYEQYF
D gene: .; J gene: TRBJ2-7; V gene: TRBV5-6; CDR3 DNA: TGTGCCAGCAGCTTAACCCGGGGGGGACAGGGCTTGTGGCAGTACTTC; CDR3 protein: CASSLTRGGQGLWQYF
D gene: .; J gene: TRBJ1-6; V gene: TRBV7-9; CDR3 DNA: TGTGCCAGCAGCCGGACACCTCAGGACTCACCCCTCCACTTT; CDR3 protein: CASSRTPQDSPLHF
D gene: .; J gene: TRBJ1-6; V gene: TRBV30; CDR3 DNA: TGTGCCTGGGGGGCCGAATGGGGTTCACCCCTCCACTTT; CDR3 protein: CAWGAEWGSPLHF
D gene: .; J gene: TRBJ1-2; V gene: TRBV11-2; CDR3 DNA: TGTGCCAGCAGCCGCAGCCAGGGGAGCTATGGCTACACCTTC; CDR3 protein: CASSRSQGSYGYTF
D gene: .; J gene: TRBJ1-4; V gene: TRBV27; CDR3 DNA: TGTGCCAGCAGTTTATCGGGGGGGTCCGGACTGTTTTTT; CDR3 protein: CASSLSGGSGLFF
D gene: TRBD1; J gene: TRBJ1-2; V gene: TRBV19; CDR3 DNA: TGTGCCAGTAGTACCTCAGGGGGCTATGGCTACACCTTC; CDR3 protein: CASSTSGGYGYTF
D gene: TRBD1; J gene: TRBJ1-2; V gene: TRBV7-2; CDR3 DNA: TGTGCCAGCAGCTCCGGACAGGGCGGCTTTTATGGCTACACCTTC; CDR3 protein: CASSSGQGGFYGYTF
D gene: .; J gene: TRBJ1-5; V gene: TRBV28; CDR3 DNA: TGTGCCAGCAGTCCACAGGGCCTCCAGCCCCAGCATTTT; CDR3 protein: CASSPQGLQPQHF
D gene: .; J gene: TRBJ1-5; V gene: TRBV19; CDR3 DNA: TGTGCCAGTAGTTGGGGACTAGATAATCAGCCCCAGCATTTT; CDR3 protein: CASSWGLDNQPQHF
D gene: .; J gene: TRBJ1-6; V gene: TRBV13; CDR3 DNA: TGTGCCAGCAGCTTAGGCCGGAGCTCCTATAATTCACCCCTCCACTTT; CDR3 protein: CASSLGRSSYNSPLHF
D gene: .; J gene: TRBJ2-7; V gene: TRBV11-2; CDR3 DNA: TGTGCCAGCAGTCCGACAGAGTACGAGCAGTACTTC; CDR3 protein: CASSPTEYEQYF
D gene: .; J gene: TRBJ1-2; V gene: TRBV30; CDR3 DNA: TGTGCCTGGAGTGTTGATAAGCCGCCTGGCTACACCTTC; CDR3 protein: CAWSVDKPPGYTF